These T cell receptor beta chains were read from a single sample in a study of shared clonotypes between healthy human individuals. Sequenced by immunoSEQ multiplex PCR; TCRdb stores in-frame clones only, minus some. Of 2 million to 2.5 million clones in the sample, 90% to 95% were seen once. Sequences were obtained from naive CD4+ T cells from PBMCs. All receptors derive from a man aged 18 to 29 in good health. Some clones in this sample may be carry-over from other donors' samples. Each CDR3 is given with its conserved first and last residue. Each record gives: V gene, J gene, clone size, CDR3 length, D gene, CDR3 protein, CDR3 DNA. D genes are given only for firm matches. Size is omitted from some rows. Given values are once, few, many or a class for expanded clones.

TRBV5-6	TRBJ1-1	-	13	-	CASSLLGNTEAFF	TGTGCCAGCAGCTTGTTAGGGAACACTGAAGCTTTCTTT
TRBV6-1	TRBJ1-2	once	14	-	CASIERPLNYGYTF	TGTGCCAGCATTGAGCGGCCGCTGAACTATGGCTACACCTTC
TRBV5-1	TRBJ2-1	-	16	-	CASSLGPASSYNEQFF	TGCGCCAGCAGCTTGGGACCCGCGAGCTCCTACAATGAGCAGTTCTTC
TRBV5-1	TRBJ1-1	few	14	-	CASSFTGSGTEAFF	TGCGCCAGCAGCTTCACAGGGTCGGGCACTGAAGCTTTCTTT
TRBV27	TRBJ2-5	-	16	TRBD2	CASSFFRAGGPETQYF	TGTGCCAGCAGTTTTTTTCGAGCGGGAGGGCCGGAGACCCAGTACTTC
TRBV19	TRBJ1-2	-	14	-	CASSIAREGYGYTF	TGTGCCAGTAGTATCGCCAGGGAAGGCTATGGCTACACCTTC
TRBV7-9	TRBJ1-3	once	16	-	CASSRGEAISGNTIYF	TGTGCCAGCAGCCGAGGGGAGGCGATCTCTGGAAACACCATATATTTT
TRBV29-1	TRBJ1-2	-	10	-	CSVVGYGYTF	TGCAGCGTTGTTGGCTACGGCTACACCTTC
TRBV28	TRBJ1-2	-	16	-	CASRGVGEGRYYGYTF	TGTGCCAGCAGAGGCGTTGGGGAGGGGAGGTACTATGGCTACACCTTC
TRBV4-3	TRBJ1-1	-	15	TRBD1	CASSQVDRGGTEAFF	TGCGCCAGCAGCCAAGTTGACAGGGGGGGGACTGAAGCTTTCTTT
TRBV4-1	TRBJ2-1	once	14	TRBD1	CASSLGQGRNEQFF	TGCGCCAGCAGCCTGGGACAGGGGAGGAATGAGCAGTTCTTC
TRBV6-5	TRBJ2-7	-	15	-	CASSPRRGASYEQYF	TGTGCCAGCAGTCCCCGCCGGGGGGCCTCCTACGAGCAGTACTTC
TRBV2	TRBJ1-6	-	14	-	CASSEGHANSPLHF	TGTGCCAGCAGTGAAGGTCACGCGAATTCACCCCTCCACTTT
TRBV28	TRBJ2-4	once	14	-	CASRWGRAKNIQYF	TGTGCCAGCAGATGGGGAAGAGCCAAAAACATTCAGTACTTC
TRBV25-1	TRBJ2-3	-	14	-	CASSRAFSTDTQYF	TGTGCCAGCAGCAGGGCCTTTAGCACAGATACGCAGTATTTT
TRBV6-6	TRBJ1-1	-	13	-	CASSSQGNTEAFF	TGTGCCAGCAGTTCGCAGGGGAACACTGAAGCTTTCTTT
TRBV19	TRBJ2-7	once	14	TRBD1	CASNPTGVSYEQYF	TGTGCCAGTAATCCGACAGGGGTTTCCTACGAGCAGTACTTC
TRBV5-4	TRBJ1-1	-	17	-	CASSWAGGIFGGTEAFF	TGTGCCAGCAGCTGGGCCGGGGGCATTTTTGGGGGCACTGAAGCTTTCTTT
TRBV18	TRBJ2-7	-	16	TRBD2	CASSLGLAGGTYEQYF	TGTGCCAGCTCACTCGGACTAGCGGGAGGGACCTACGAGCAGTACTTC
TRBV30	TRBJ1-3	-	15	TRBD1	CAWEDTGVSGNTIYF	TGTGCCTGGGAGGACACAGGGGTCTCCGGAAACACCATATATTTT
TRBV30	TRBJ1-5	-	13	-	CAWGTGLHQPQHF	TGTGCCTGGGGTACAGGGCTGCATCAGCCCCAGCATTTT
TRBV29-1	TRBJ1-4	-	14	TRBD1	CSVEDRTGGEKLFF	TGCAGCGTTGAAGATCGGACAGGCGGTGAAAAACTGTTTTTT
TRBV4-1	TRBJ2-1	-	17	-	CASSSTPGLALGNEQFF	TGCGCCAGCAGCTCCACCCCGGGGCTAGCGCTCGGGAATGAGCAGTTCTTC
TRBV28	TRBJ1-3	-	14	-	CASSSLYSGNTIYF	TGTGCCAGCAGTTCGTTATATTCCGGAAACACCATATATTTT
TRBV28	TRBJ2-7	-	15	TRBD2	CASSNLAGGRYEQYF	TGTGCCAGCAGCAATCTAGCGGGAGGACGGTACGAGCAGTACTTC
TRBV5-1	TRBJ2-7	-	15	-	CASSFSSGPLYEQYF	TGCGCCAGCAGCTTTTCATCCGGACCCCTCTACGAGCAGTACTTC
TRBV5-6	TRBJ2-5	-	15	-	CASSLGRREAETQYF	TGTGCCAGCAGCTTGGGTCGGCGGGAAGCGGAGACCCAGTACTTC
TRBV5-1	TRBJ2-3	-	18	-	CASSLGASAGPSTDTQYF	TGCGCCAGCAGCTTGGGTGCCTCCGCGGGCCCTAGCACAGATACGCAGTATTTT
TRBV6-5	TRBJ1-5	-	13	-	CASSETANQPQHF	TGTGCCAGCAGTGAAACAGCTAATCAGCCCCAGCATTTT
TRBV6-1	TRBJ2-7	-	14	TRBD1	CASRPGQAVYEQYF	TGTGCCAGCAGACCGGGACAGGCTGTTTACGAGCAGTACTTC
TRBV28	TRBJ1-2	once	15	TRBD1	CASSLSDRGYYGYTF	TGTGCCAGCAGTTTAAGCGACAGGGGATACTATGGCTACACCTTC
TRBV7-8	TRBJ2-3	-	13	-	CASSSRGVDTQYF	TGTGCCAGCAGCTCCCGGGGTGTTGATACGCAGTATTTT
TRBV5-1	TRBJ1-1	-	17	-	CASSGGDRGPMNTEAFF	TGCGCCAGCAGCGGCGGGGACCGAGGGCCCATGAACACTGAAGCTTTCTTT
TRBV7-9	TRBJ2-3	-	13	-	CASSPADPYTQYF	TGTGCCAGCAGCCCGGCAGACCCGTATACGCAGTATTTT
TRBV7-9	TRBJ1-5	-	15	-	CATDAGGARDQPQHF	TGTGCCACCGACGCCGGGGGGGCAAGAGATCAGCCCCAGCATTTT
TRBV18	TRBJ2-7	-	15	TRBD2	CASSRGLAGFREQYF	TGTGCCAGCTCACGGGGACTAGCGGGATTCCGTGAGCAGTACTTC
TRBV25-1	TRBJ1-1	once	15	-	CASSEHGRPNTEAFF	TGTGCCAGCAGTGAACATGGCAGGCCGAACACTGAAGCTTTCTTT
TRBV5-6	TRBJ2-1	once	17	-	CASSPGRGKSSYNEQFF	TGTGCCAGCAGCCCTGGTCGGGGGAAAAGCTCCTACAATGAGCAGTTCTTC
TRBV28	TRBJ2-7	-	16	TRBD2	CASSFRGLAGLTEQYF	TGTGCCAGCAGTTTTAGGGGACTAGCGGGGCTGACCGAACAGTACTTC
TRBV5-1	TRBJ2-1	-	16	-	CASSFSSGDSPGEQFF	TGCGCCAGCAGCTTCTCTTCTGGAGACTCTCCTGGTGAGCAGTTCTTC
TRBV5-1	TRBJ2-7	once	16	TRBD2	CASSLESPAGGYEQYF	TGCGCCAGCAGCTTGGAAAGTCCAGCGGGAGGGTACGAGCAGTACTTC
TRBV18	TRBJ1-2	-	13	TRBD1	CASSPDRGLGYTF	TGTGCCAGCTCACCAGACAGGGGCCTCGGCTACACCTTC
TRBV14	TRBJ1-4	-	15	-	CASSQDNYQGEKLFF	TGTGCCAGCAGCCAAGATAACTATCAAGGTGAAAAACTGTTTTTT
TRBV5-4	TRBJ1-1	-	17	-	CASSLPGQQVWNTEAFF	TGTGCCAGCAGCTTACCGGGACAACAAGTTTGGAACACTGAAGCTTTCTTT
TRBV5-8	TRBJ1-6	-	17	-	CASSLVGRSSYNPPLHF	TGTGCCAGCAGCTTGGTCGGCAGGAGCTCCTATAATCCACCCCTCCACTTT
TRBV7-2	TRBJ1-2	once	14	-	CASSPGGGNYGYTF	TGTGCCAGCAGCCCTGGGGGCGGGAACTATGGCTACACCTTC
TRBV5-1	TRBJ2-1	-	15	-	CASSSVAGSYNEQFF	TGCGCCAGCAGCTCGGTCGCGGGGTCCTACAATGAGCAGTTCTTC
TRBV15	TRBJ1-2	-	17	-	CATSRAQVPEANYGYTF	TGTGCCACCAGCAGAGCGCAGGTCCCCGAAGCTAACTATGGCTACACCTTC
TRBV5-4	TRBJ1-1	-	16	-	CASSLVSQGGRTEAFF	TGTGCCAGCAGCTTGGTCTCACAGGGAGGACGAACTGAAGCTTTCTTT
TRBV19	TRBJ1-4	-	14	-	CASRRTGRDEKLFF	TGTGCCAGTAGGAGAACAGGGCGGGATGAAAAACTGTTTTTT
TRBV7-8	TRBJ2-1	many	17	TRBD2	CASSGSGRGFLNNEQFF	TGTGCCAGCAGCGGCAGCGGGAGGGGGTTCCTAAATAATGAGCAGTTCTTC
TRBV27	TRBJ2-7	-	15	TRBD2	CASSLKAGGTYEQYF	TGTGCCAGCAGTTTGAAAGCGGGAGGTACCTACGAGCAGTACTTC
TRBV5-8	TRBJ2-1	-	15	-	CASSLGYSVYNEQFF	TGTGCCAGCAGCTTGGGCTACTCCGTATACAATGAGCAGTTCTTC
TRBV27	TRBJ2-7	-	13	-	CASSLAGSYEQYF	TGTGCCAGCAGTTTAGCAGGATCCTACGAGCAGTACTTC
TRBV10-3	TRBJ1-2	-	15	-	CAIRVKDSKTDGYTF	TGTGCCATCAGGGTAAAGGACAGTAAGACGGATGGCTACACCTTC
TRBV15	TRBJ1-2	once	13	TRBD1	CATSRGQGDGYTF	TGTGCCACCAGCAGAGGCCAGGGGGATGGCTACACCTTC
TRBV7-3	TRBJ1-1	-	13	-	CASSRAGNTEAFF	TGTGCCAGCAGCCGAGCGGGGAACACTGAAGCTTTCTTT